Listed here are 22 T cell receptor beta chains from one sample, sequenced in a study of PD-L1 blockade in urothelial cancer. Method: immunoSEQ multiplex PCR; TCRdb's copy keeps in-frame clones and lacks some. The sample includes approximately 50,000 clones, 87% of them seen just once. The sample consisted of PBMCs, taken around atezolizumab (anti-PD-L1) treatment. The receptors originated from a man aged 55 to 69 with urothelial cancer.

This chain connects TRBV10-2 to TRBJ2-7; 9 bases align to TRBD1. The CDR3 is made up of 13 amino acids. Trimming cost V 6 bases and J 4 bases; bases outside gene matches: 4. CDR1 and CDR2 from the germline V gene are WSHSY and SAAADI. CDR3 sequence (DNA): TGCGCCAGCAGCCGACAGGGGGTTTACGAGCAGTACTTC. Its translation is CASSRQGVYEQYF.

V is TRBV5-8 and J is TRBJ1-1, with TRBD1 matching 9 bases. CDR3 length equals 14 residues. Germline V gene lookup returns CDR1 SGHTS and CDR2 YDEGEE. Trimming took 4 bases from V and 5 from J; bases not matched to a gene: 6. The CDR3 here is CASSLGQGRTEAFF. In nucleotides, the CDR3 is TGTGCCAGCAGCCTGGGACAGGGAAGAACTGAAGCTTTCTTT.

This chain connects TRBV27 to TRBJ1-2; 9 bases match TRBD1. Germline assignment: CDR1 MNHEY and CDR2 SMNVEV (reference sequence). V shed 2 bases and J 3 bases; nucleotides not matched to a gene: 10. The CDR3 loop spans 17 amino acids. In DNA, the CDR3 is TGTGCCAGCAGTTTAGTGGGACAGGGTGGCGGGGACTATGGCTACACCTTC. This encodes CASSLVGQGGGDYGYTF.

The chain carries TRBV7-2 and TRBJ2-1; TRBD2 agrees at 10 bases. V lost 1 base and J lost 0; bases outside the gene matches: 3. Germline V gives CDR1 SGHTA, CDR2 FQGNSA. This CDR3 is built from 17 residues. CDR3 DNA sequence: TGTGCCAGCAGCTTAGGAAGCGGGGGGGCCTCCTACAATGAGCAGTTCTTC. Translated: CASSLGSGGASYNEQFF.

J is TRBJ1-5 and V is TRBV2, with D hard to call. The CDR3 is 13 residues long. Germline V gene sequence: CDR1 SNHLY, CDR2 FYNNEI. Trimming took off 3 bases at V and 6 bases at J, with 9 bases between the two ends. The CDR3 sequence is CASSEVRSQPQHF. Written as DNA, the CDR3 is TGTGCCAGCAGTGAGGTCCGTAGTCAGCCCCAGCATTTT. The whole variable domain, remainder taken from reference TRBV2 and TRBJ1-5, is EPEVTQTPSHQVTQMGQEVILRCVPISNHLYFYWYRQILGQKVEFLVSFYNNEISEKSEIFDDQFSVERPDGSNFTLKIRSTKLEDSAMYFCASSEVRSQPQHFGDGTRLSIL.

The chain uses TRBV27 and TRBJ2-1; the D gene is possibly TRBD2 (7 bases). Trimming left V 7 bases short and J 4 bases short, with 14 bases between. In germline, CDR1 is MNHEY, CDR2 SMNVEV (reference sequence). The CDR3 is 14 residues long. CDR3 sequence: CASMKGGGYNEQFF. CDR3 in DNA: TGTGCCAGCATGAAGGGGGGGGGATACAATGAGCAGTTCTTC.

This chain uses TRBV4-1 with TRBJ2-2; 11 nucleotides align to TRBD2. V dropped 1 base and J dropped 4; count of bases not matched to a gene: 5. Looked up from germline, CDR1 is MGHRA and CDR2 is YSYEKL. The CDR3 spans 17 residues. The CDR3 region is CASSQVSGGVFTGELFF. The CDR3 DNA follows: TGCGCCAGCAGCCAAGTTAGCGGGGGGGTTTTCACCGGGGAGCTGTTTTTT.

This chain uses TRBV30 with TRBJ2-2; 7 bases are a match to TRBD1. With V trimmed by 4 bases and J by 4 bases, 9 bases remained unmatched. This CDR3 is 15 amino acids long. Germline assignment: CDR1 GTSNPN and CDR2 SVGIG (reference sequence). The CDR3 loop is CAWTLGAGGTGELFF. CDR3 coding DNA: TGTGCCTGGACCCTGGGGGCAGGGGGCACCGGGGAGCTGTTTTTT.

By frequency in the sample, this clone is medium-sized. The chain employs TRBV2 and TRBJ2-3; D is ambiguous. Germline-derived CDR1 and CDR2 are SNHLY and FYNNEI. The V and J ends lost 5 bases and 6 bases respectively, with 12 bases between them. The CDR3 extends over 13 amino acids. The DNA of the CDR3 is TGTGCCAGCAGTCCGAACGCTAGGGATACGCAGTATTTT. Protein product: CASSPNARDTQYF. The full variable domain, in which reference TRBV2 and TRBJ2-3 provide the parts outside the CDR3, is EPEVTQTPSHQVTQMGQEVILRCVPISNHLYFYWYRQILGQKVEFLVSFYNNEISEKSEIFDDQFSVERPDGSNFTLKIRSTKLEDSAMYFCASSPNARDTQYFGPGTRLTVL.

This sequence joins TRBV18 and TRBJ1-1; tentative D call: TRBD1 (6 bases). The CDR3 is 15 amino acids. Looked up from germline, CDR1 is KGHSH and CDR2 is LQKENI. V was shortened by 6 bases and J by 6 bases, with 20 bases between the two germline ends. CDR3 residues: CASSSTGKAGAEAFF. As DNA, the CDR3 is TGTGCCAGCTCCTCGACAGGTAAGGCGGGTGCTGAAGCTTTCTTT.

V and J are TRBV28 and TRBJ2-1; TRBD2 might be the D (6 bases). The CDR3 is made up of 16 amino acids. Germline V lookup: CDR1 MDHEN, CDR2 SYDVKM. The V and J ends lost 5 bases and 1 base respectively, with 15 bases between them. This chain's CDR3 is CASSPGRGPSYNEQFF. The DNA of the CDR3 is TGTGCCAGCAGTCCAGGGCGGGGCCCTTCCTACAATGAGCAGTTCTTC.

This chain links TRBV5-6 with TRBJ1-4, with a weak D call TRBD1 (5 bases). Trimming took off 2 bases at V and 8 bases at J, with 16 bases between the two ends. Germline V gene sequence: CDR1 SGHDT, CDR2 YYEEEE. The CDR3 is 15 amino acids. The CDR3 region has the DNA TGTGCCAGCAGCTTATATGTAACAGGTCAGGAAAAACTGTTTTTT. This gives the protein CASSLYVTGQEKLFF.

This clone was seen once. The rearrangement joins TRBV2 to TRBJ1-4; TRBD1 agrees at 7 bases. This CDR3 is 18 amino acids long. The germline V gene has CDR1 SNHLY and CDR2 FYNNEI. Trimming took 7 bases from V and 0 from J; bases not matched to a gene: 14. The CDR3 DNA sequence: TGTGCCAGCACTCATTCCGGGACAGAACATGCAACTAATGAAAAACTGTTTTTT. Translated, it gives CASTHSGTEHATNEKLFF.

CDR3 DNA: TGTGCCAGCAGCTTTGGGACAGGGGAGAATGAGCAGTTCTTC. The encoded protein is CASSFGTGENEQFF. This chain uses TRBV7-8 with TRBJ2-1, with 10 bases identical to TRBD1. The germline V gene encodes CDR1 SGHVS and CDR2 FQNEAQ. Germline trimming cut 3 bases from V and 7 bases from J; bases unmatched to any gene: 3. This CDR3 has 14 residues. Using reference TRBV7-8 and TRBJ2-1 for the parts outside the CDR3, the full variable domain is GAGVSQSPRYKVAKRGQDVALRCDPISGHVSLFWYQQALGQGPEFLTYFQNEAQLDKSGLPSDRFFAERPEGSVSTLKIQRTQQEDSAVYLCASSFGTGENEQFFGPGTRLTVL.

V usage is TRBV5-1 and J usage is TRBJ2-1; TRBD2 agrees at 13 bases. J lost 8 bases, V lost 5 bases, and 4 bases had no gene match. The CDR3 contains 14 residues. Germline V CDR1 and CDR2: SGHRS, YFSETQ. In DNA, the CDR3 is TGCGCCAGCAGGCCACTAGCGGGGGGGGATGAGCAGTTCTTC. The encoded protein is CASRPLAGGDEQFF. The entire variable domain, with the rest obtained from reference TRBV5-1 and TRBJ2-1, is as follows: KAGVTQTPRYLIKTRGQQVTLSCSPISGHRSVSWYQQTPGQGLQFLFEYFSETQRNKGNFPGRFSGRQFSNSRSEMNVSTLELGDSALYLCASRPLAGGDEQFFGPGTRLTVL.

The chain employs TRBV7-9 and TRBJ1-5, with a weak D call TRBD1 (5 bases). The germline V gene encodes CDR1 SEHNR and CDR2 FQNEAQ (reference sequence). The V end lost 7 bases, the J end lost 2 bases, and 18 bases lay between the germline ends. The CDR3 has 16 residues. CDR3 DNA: TGTGCCAGCACCCTCGGGGGGAGCGGTGGCAATCAGCCCCAGCATTTT. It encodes CASTLGGSGGNQPQHF.

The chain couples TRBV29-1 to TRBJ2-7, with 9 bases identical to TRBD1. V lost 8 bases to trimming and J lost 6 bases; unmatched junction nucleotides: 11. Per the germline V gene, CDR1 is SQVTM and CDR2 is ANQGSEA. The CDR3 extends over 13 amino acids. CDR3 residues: CSTPGQGIGEQYF. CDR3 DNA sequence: TGCAGCACTCCGGGACAGGGTATAGGCGAGCAGTACTTC.

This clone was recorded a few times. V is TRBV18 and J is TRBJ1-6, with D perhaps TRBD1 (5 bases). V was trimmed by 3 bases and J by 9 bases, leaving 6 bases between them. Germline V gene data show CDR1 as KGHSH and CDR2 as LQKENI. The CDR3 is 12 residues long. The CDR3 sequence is CASSPQGSPLHF. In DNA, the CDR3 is TGTGCCAGCTCACCGCAGGGTTCACCCCTCCACTTT. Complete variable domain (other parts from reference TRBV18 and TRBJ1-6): NAGVMQNPRHLVRRRGQEARLRCSPMKGHSHVYWYRQLPEEGLKFMVYLQKENIIDESGMPKERFSAEFPKEGPSILRIQQVVRGDSAAYFCASSPQGSPLHFGNGTRLTVT.

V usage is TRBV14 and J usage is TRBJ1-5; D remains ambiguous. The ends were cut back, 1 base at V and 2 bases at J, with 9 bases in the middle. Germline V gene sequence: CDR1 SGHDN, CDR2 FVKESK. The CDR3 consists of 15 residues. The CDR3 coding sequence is TGTGCCAGCAGCCAAGGCGGACTTGGCAATCAGCCCCAGCATTTT. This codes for CASSQGGLGNQPQHF.

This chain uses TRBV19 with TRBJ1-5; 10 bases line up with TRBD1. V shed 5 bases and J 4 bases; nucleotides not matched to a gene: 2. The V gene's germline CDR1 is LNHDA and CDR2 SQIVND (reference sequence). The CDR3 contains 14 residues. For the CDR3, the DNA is TGTGCCAGTAGTCAGGGACAGGGGAATCAGCCCCAGCATTTT. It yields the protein CASSQGQGNQPQHF.

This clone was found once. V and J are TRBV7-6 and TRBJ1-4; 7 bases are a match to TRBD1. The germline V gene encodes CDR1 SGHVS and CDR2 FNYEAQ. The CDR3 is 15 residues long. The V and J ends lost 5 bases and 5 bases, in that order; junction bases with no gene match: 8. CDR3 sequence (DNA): TGTGCCAGCAGCGGACGACAGGGACAAAATGAAAAACTGTTTTTT. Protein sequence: CASSGRQGQNEKLFF.

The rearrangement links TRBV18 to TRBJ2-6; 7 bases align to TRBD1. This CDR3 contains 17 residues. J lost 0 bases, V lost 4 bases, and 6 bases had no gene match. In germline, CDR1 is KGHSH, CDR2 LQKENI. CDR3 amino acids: CASSRTGQTSGANVLTF. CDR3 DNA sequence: TGTGCCAGCTCACGCACGGGACAGACCTCTGGGGCCAACGTCCTGACTTTC.